The next 30 T cell receptor beta chains were all read from a single sample in a study of blood T cell repertoires in COVID-19. This table comes from immunoSEQ multiplex PCR, and its TCRdb copy is limited to in-frame clones, with some not included. Of around 150,000 clones listed, about 85% are singletons. Input material: peripheral blood. Receptor source: a human donor with acute or convalescent COVID-19. The donor label of this sample is uncertain.

The chain links TRBV18 to TRBJ1-6; 7 bases are shared with TRBD1. The germline V gene encodes CDR1 KGHSH and CDR2 LQKENI. The CDR3 has 17 residues. V gave up 2 bases and J gave up 8 bases; unmatched junction bases: 12. CDR3 sequence reads: CASSPGQGGTVDSPLHF. The CDR3 nucleotides read TGTGCCAGCTCACCAGGCCAGGGGGGAACGGTTGATTCACCCCTCCACTTT.

The chain employs TRBV2 and TRBJ1-4, with D possibly TRBD1 on 5 matching bases. Trimming removed 4 bases at V and 8 bases at J, with 14 bases between. The CDR3 totals 14 residues. CDR1 SNHLY and CDR2 FYNNEI come from the germline V gene. The CDR3 region has the DNA TGTGCCAGCAGTGCTCAAGGGGCGCGGGAAAAACTGTTTTTT. This encodes CASSAQGAREKLFF.

The chain couples TRBV2 to TRBJ1-2; 10 bases are shared with TRBD1. V shed 5 bases and J 6 bases; nucleotides not matched to a gene: 6. CDR1 is SNHLY and CDR2 is FYNNEI in the germline V gene. The CDR3 covers 14 residues. The CDR3 sequence is CASSIRQGANGYTF. CDR3 in DNA: TGTGCCAGCAGTATAAGACAGGGGGCAAATGGCTACACCTTC.

The gene calls are TRBV7-2 and TRBJ2-1; D is possibly TRBD2 (5 bases). The CDR3 loop spans 15 amino acids. V was cut by 4 bases and J by 6 bases, with 16 bases left in between. Germline lookup yields CDR1 SGHTA and CDR2 FQGNSA. The CDR3 bases are TGTGCCAGCAGCTCGCGGGTGTCTGCGGGCAATGAGCAGTTCTTC. Amino acid sequence: CASSSRVSAGNEQFF.

J is TRBJ2-3 and V is TRBV7-7; 9 nucleotides align to TRBD2. The CDR3 is made up of 15 amino acids. Germline trimming cut 5 bases from V and 8 bases from J; bases unmatched to any gene: 11. CDR1 is SSHAT, CDR2 FNYEAQ, per germline (reference sequence). The CDR3 protein is CASSPQASGEGTQYF. In DNA, the CDR3 is TGTGCCAGCAGCCCTCAGGCTAGCGGGGAGGGTACGCAGTATTTT.

The chain employs TRBV9 and TRBJ2-3, with 9 bases lining up with TRBD2. The CDR3 has 15 residues. The germline V gene encodes CDR1 SGDLS and CDR2 YYNGEE. V shed 3 bases and J 4 bases; nucleotides not matched to a gene: 6. The CDR3 DNA reads TGTGCCAGCAGCGCAAACGGACTAGCGTCAGATACGCAGTATTTT. This codes for CASSANGLASDTQYF.

This clone was seen just once. The chain joins TRBV7-2 to TRBJ1-1; the match to TRBD1 covers 7 bases. Germline assignment: CDR1 SGHTA and CDR2 FQGNSA. The CDR3 sequence is 13 residues long. V lost 8 bases, J lost 1 base, and 4 bases stayed unmatched. The DNA for the CDR3 is TGTGCCAGCCGACAGGGCCAGAACACTGAAGCTTTCTTT. Amino acids: CASRQGQNTEAFF. The entire variable domain, with the rest obtained from reference TRBV7-2 and TRBJ1-1, is as follows: GAGVSQSPSNKVTEKGKDVELRCDPISGHTALYWYRQSLGQGLEFLIYFQGNSAPDKSGLPSDRFSAERTGGSVSTLTIQRTQQEDSAVYLCASRQGQNTEAFFGQGTRLTVV.

The V call is TRBV5-1, the J call TRBJ2-3; D unresolved. The CDR3 length is 14 residues. Germline CDR1 and CDR2: SGHRS and YFSETQ. The V gene lost 1 base and the J gene lost 4 bases, with 10 bases spanning the gap. The CDR3 DNA sequence: TGCGCCAGCAGCTTGTCGCCGCAGGCAGATACGCAGTATTTT. The encoded protein is CASSLSPQADTQYF.

This clone was detected a few times. This chain links TRBV14 with TRBJ1-2; TRBD1 might be the D (5 bases). V shed 3 bases and J shed 6 bases, with 11 bases lying between them. Germline V gene data show CDR1 as SGHDN and CDR2 as FVKESK. This CDR3 is built from 13 residues. The CDR3 DNA sequence: TGTGCCAGCAGCCAGAGACAGATAGATGGCTACACCTTC. Its protein product is CASSQRQIDGYTF.

This clone was counted between two and nine times. V usage is TRBV7-8 and J usage is TRBJ1-2; D possibly corresponds to TRBD1 (6 bases). CDR1 is SGHVS and CDR2 is FQNEAQ in the germline V gene. The CDR3 spans 15 residues. V was shortened by 1 base and J by 7 bases, with 16 bases between the two germline ends. The CDR3 sequence: CASSLVGGQMGGYTF. Here the CDR3 DNA reads TGTGCCAGCAGCTTAGTTGGTGGACAGATGGGTGGCTACACCTTC.

The chain couples TRBV7-9 to TRBJ2-7; 9 nucleotides align to TRBD1. The germline gives CDR1 SEHNR, CDR2 FQNEAQ (reference sequence). The CDR3 runs to 15 residues. V trimming: 8 bases; J trimming: 3 bases; junction bases outside the gene matches: 11. The chain's CDR3 is CASQRGTGISYEQYF. CDR3 DNA sequence: TGTGCCAGCCAGAGGGGGACAGGGATAAGCTACGAGCAGTACTTC.

V and J are TRBV2 and TRBJ1-1; 8 nucleotides agree with TRBD1. The CDR3 is 13 residues long. V dropped 7 bases and J dropped 5; count of bases not matched to a gene: 6. Germline V CDR1 and CDR2: SNHLY, FYNNEI. The CDR3 sequence is CASNPDRATEAFF. DNA for the CDR3: TGTGCCAGCAACCCGGACAGGGCGACTGAAGCTTTCTTT.

The V and J genes are TRBV28 and TRBJ1-2; D perhaps matches TRBD1 (6 bases). There are 14 residues in the CDR3. Per the germline V gene, CDR1 is MDHEN and CDR2 is SYDVKM. Trimming pared 2 bases from V and 4 bases from J, leaving 11 bases between. The CDR3 region is CASSLIGQFYGYTF. CDR3 nucleotide sequence: TGTGCCAGCAGTTTAATTGGACAGTTCTATGGCTACACCTTC.

V is TRBV3-1 (or the pseudogene TRBV3-2) and J is TRBJ2-5; the D gene is possibly TRBD2 (5 bases). V lost 5 bases, J lost 2 bases, and 9 bases lay in between. This CDR3 spans 13 amino acids. In germline, CDR1 is LGHDT, CDR2 YNNKEL (reference sequence). The CDR3 protein is CASSFGVQETQYF. In DNA, the CDR3 is TGTGCCAGCAGCTTCGGGGTGCAAGAGACCCAGTACTTC.

The chain uses TRBV18 and TRBJ1-1, with D possibly being TRBD1 (5 bases). The V end was cut by 3 bases, the J end by 0 bases, with 17 bases between. The CDR3 sequence is 17 residues long. CDR1 KGHSH and CDR2 LQKENI come from the germline V gene. The CDR3 loop reads CASSPAGLGGLNTEAFF. For the CDR3, the DNA is TGTGCCAGCTCACCGGCCGGCCTGGGGGGGTTGAACACTGAAGCTTTCTTT.

The genes are TRBV7-8 and TRBJ1-1; TRBD1 agrees at 9 bases. V shed 5 bases, J shed 3 bases, and the junction held 4 bases outside the gene matches. Germline CDR1 and CDR2: SGHVS and FQNEAQ. This CDR3 spans 14 amino acids. CDR3 bases: TGTGCCAGCAGCCCGCGGGACAGGGACACTGAAGCTTTCTTT. This translates into CASSPRDRDTEAFF.

About this clone: The sample contains more than one DNA sequence encoding this CDR3. The chain uses TRBV11-2 and TRBJ1-2; D gene unclear. V shed 1 base and J shed 2 bases, with 11 bases lying between them. CDR3 size: 15 residues. Germline CDR1 reads SGHAT; CDR2 reads FQNNGV. The CDR3 DNA reads TGTGCCAGCAGCTTAGGAACAGCCTCCAACTATGGCTACACCTTC. Amino acid sequence: CASSLGTASNYGYTF.

The chain joins TRBV18 to TRBJ1-4, with 9 bases aligning to TRBD1. The ends lost 4 bases at V and 3 bases at J; junction bases unmatched: 3. The CDR3 spans 15 residues. Germline V gene lookup returns CDR1 KGHSH and CDR2 LQKENI. CDR3 DNA sequence: TGTGCCAGCTCACGGACAGGGGCACCTAATGAAAAACTGTTTTTT. It specifies CASSRTGAPNEKLFF.

The chain uses TRBV7-3 and TRBJ2-3; D remains ambiguous. Germline CDR1 SGHTA, CDR2 FQGTGA. V was cut by 1 base and J by 6 bases, with 14 bases left in between. The CDR3 sequence is 15 residues long. The DNA for the CDR3 is TGTGCCAGCAGCTTAATCCCAGGCCCCACGGATACGCAGTATTTT. Translation gives CASSLIPGPTDTQYF.

The chain couples TRBV10-3 to TRBJ2-7; no clear D gene. Trimming took off 1 base at V and 1 base at J, with 5 bases between the two ends. CDR1 is ENHRY and CDR2 is SYGVKD in the germline V gene. This CDR3 contains 13 residues. As DNA, the CDR3 is TGTGCCATCAGTGAGTACTTGTCCTACGAGCAGTACTTC. This codes for CAISEYLSYEQYF.

The V gene is TRBV10-1, the J gene TRBJ1-4; no definite D call. Germline V gene sequence: CDR1 WNHNN, CDR2 SYGVQD (reference sequence). Trimming cost V 5 bases and J 0 bases, with 7 bases left between them. The CDR3 spans 14 residues. The CDR3 sequence: CASSLHPTNEKLFF. The CDR3 nucleotides read TGCGCCAGCAGTTTACACCCAACTAATGAAAAACTGTTTTTT.

The V gene is TRBV6-1, the J gene TRBJ1-5; the D gene is possibly TRBD1 (5 bases). The CDR3 has 15 amino acids. With 1 base removed from V and 5 bases from J, the gap between germline ends came to 12 bases. Germline CDR1 reads MNHNS; CDR2 reads SASEGT. This chain's CDR3 is CASSEGPPRDQPQHF. The CDR3 DNA reads as TGTGCCAGCAGTGAAGGCCCCCCCAGGGATCAGCCCCAGCATTTT.

Of note for this clone: Likely a read error: the CDR3 ends without its conserved phenylalanine or tryptophan. The limits of the CDR3 on the DNA are not certain, so only TCRdb's listed CDR3 is given. V gene TRBV6-6 combines with J gene TRBJ1-1; the listed D gene, TRBD1, was not tested against the DNA. Germline V gene lookup returns CDR1 MNHNY and CDR2 SVGAGI (reference sequence). Counting both end residues, the CDR3 totals 12 amino acids. The CDR3 reads CASSPHPRDKLY.

This clone was detected many times. V and J are TRBV7-2 and TRBJ2-7; D might be TRBD2 (5 bases). The CDR3 has 13 residues. Per germline, CDR1 SGHTA and CDR2 FQGNSA. V gave up 0 bases and J gave up 4 bases, with 7 bases separating them. This chain's CDR3 is CASSLARDYEQYF. The CDR3 DNA sequence: TGTGCCAGCAGCTTAGCACGGGATTACGAGCAGTACTTC.

This clone was seen more than once but under ten times. The chain joins TRBV6-6 to TRBJ1-2; D not certain. V shed 4 bases and J shed 8 bases, with 17 bases lying between them. In germline, CDR1 is MNHNY, CDR2 SVGAGI (reference sequence). This CDR3 region has 14 residues. As DNA, the CDR3 is TGTGCCAGCAGTTTTACGACCTCATCAGGAGGCTACACCTTC. Its protein product is CASSFTTSSGGYTF.

This chain joins TRBV2 and TRBJ2-2; D is ambiguous. The CDR3 is made up of 15 amino acids. Germline values: CDR1 SNHLY, CDR2 FYNNEI. Trimming stripped 0 bases from V and 0 bases from J, with 5 bases between. In DNA, the CDR3 is TGTGCCAGCAGTGAAGCGCGTGCGAACACCGGGGAGCTGTTTTTT. It is translated as CASSEARANTGELFF.

This clone was counted a few times. The chain combines TRBV30 with TRBJ1-5; D possibly corresponds to TRBD1 (5 bases). CDR3 length: 13 residues. V was trimmed by 2 bases and J by 3 bases, leaving 8 bases between them. Germline CDR1 and CDR2: GTSNPN and SVGIG (reference sequence). CDR3 sequence (DNA): TGTGCCTGGAGTTCAGGGATCAATCAGCCCCAGCATTTT. Protein product: CAWSSGINQPQHF.

V is TRBV19 and J is TRBJ2-7; 7 positions agree with TRBD1. Germline V gene lookup returns CDR1 LNHDA and CDR2 SQIVND (reference sequence). This CDR3 has 14 amino acids. V gave up 3 bases and J gave up 2 bases; unmatched junction bases: 4. CDR3 loop: CASSIRQGAYEQYF. The CDR3 DNA sequence: TGTGCCAGTAGTATTCGCCAGGGGGCCTACGAGCAGTACTTC.

V usage is TRBV5-1 and J usage is TRBJ2-3; 7 bases line up with TRBD2. Per germline, CDR1 SGHRS and CDR2 YFSETQ. V gave up 0 bases and J gave up 6 bases; unmatched junction bases: 4. The CDR3 loop spans 14 amino acids. CDR3 sequence (DNA): TGCGCCAGCAGCTTGGCGGGGCGGGGGGATACGCAGTATTTT. It codes for CASSLAGRGDTQYF.

This clone has a handful of counts. The genes are TRBV4-1 and TRBJ1-5, with 10 bases lining up with TRBD1. CDR3 length: 15 residues. The germline V gene encodes CDR1 MGHRA and CDR2 YSYEKL. The V and J ends lost 3 bases and 2 bases, in that order; junction bases with no gene match: 1. In DNA, the CDR3 is TGCGCCAGCAGCCAGGGGACAGGGGGCAATCAGCCCCAGCATTTT. This encodes CASSQGTGGNQPQHF.